What follows describes a single TCR beta chain. Its specificity is unknown. Generated by immunoSEQ multiplex PCR, the TCRdb table keeps only in-frame clones and is missing some. The profile covers about 38,000 clones, with 70% to 80% appearing a single time and roughly 7% taken by the ten largest. Germline-derived CDR1 and CDR2 are SGHVS and FQNEAQ. The CDR3 covers 16 residues. Trimming removed 3 bases from V and 2 bases from J; junction bases left unmatched: 7. The data are from a study of early stage breast cancer tumors. Study overall: Most invasive tumors, about 80% of the 16, were ER+/PR+/HER2-.

Study-level results: Most shared enriched TCRB sequences were commonly generated ones. In about 90% of the 16 patients, blood comparison separated tumor from normal breast. Tumors had approximately 2.4-fold higher T cell density than normal breast.

This sequence originates from a person between 60 and 69 years old with breast cancer. Input material: blood. The chain is built from TRBV7-8 and TRBJ2-4; 7 positions agree with TRBD2. The CDR3 loop reads CASSFWGGISKNIQYF. The CDR3 region has the DNA TGTGCCAGCAGCTTTTGGGGGGGAATCTCCAAAAACATTCAGTACTTC.